Shown below are 29 T cell receptor beta chains from a single sample sequenced in a study of blood T cell repertoires in COVID-19. The repertoire was sequenced with immunoSEQ multiplex PCR; TCRdb's copy has only in-frame clones and lacks some. The table includes roughly 100,000 clones, about 90% detected once. Sequenced material: peripheral blood. Receptors originate from a man aged 50 or older with active COVID-19.

Worth noting for this clone: An end of the junction does not agree with germline; a read error may underlie this. This chain uses TRBV7-7 with TRBJ2-7, with 7 positions matching TRBD2. Germline CDR1 SSHAT, CDR2 FNYEAQ (reference sequence). CDR3 length: 16 residues. The CDR3 nucleotides read TGTGCTAGCAGCCCCGGGGGGAGCCCTTTCGGTGACGAGCAGTACTTC. This encodes CASSPGGSPFGDEQYF.

The chain recombines TRBV18 with TRBJ2-5; 8 bases align to TRBD2. The CDR3 totals 15 residues. V lost 1 base to trimming and J lost 5 bases; unmatched junction nucleotides: 6. Germline values: CDR1 KGHSH, CDR2 LQKENI. CDR3 loop: CASSPQRGFIETQYF. CDR3 DNA: TGTGCCAGCTCACCACAGCGGGGGTTCATCGAGACCCAGTACTTC.

The CDR3 DNA reads TGTGCCAGCGCGAGTACAGAAGAGACCCAGTACTTC. Translating gives CASASTEETQYF. The V gene is TRBV6-5, the J gene TRBJ2-5, with D uncertain. The germline gives CDR1 MNHEY, CDR2 SVGAGI. This CDR3 spans 12 amino acids. Deletions cut 8 bases from V and 3 bases from J, with 10 bases between.

This chain links TRBV5-6 with TRBJ1-1, with D perhaps matching TRBD1 (5 bases). The V end was cut by 4 bases, the J end by 6 bases, with 13 bases between. The CDR3 is 13 residues long. CDR1 is SGHDT and CDR2 is YYEEEE in the germline V gene. CDR3 region: CASSPLGEAEAFF. CDR3 nucleotide sequence: TGTGCCAGCAGCCCGCTGGGGGAGGCTGAAGCTTTCTTT.

Comments on this clone: The sample contains more than one DNA sequence encoding this CDR3. The chain recombines TRBV9 with TRBJ2-5, with 8 bases aligning to TRBD2. Germline loops: CDR1 SGDLS, CDR2 YYNGEE. The CDR3 spans 13 residues. The V and J ends lost 2 bases and 5 bases, in that order; junction bases with no gene match: 2. The CDR3 DNA reads as TGTGCCAGCAGCGTCGGGGGGGCCGAGACCCAGTACTTC. Protein: CASSVGGAETQYF.

V gene TRBV6-1 combines with J gene TRBJ1-2; D is unresolved. The CDR3 is 13 amino acids. V gave up 2 bases and J gave up 5 bases, with 9 bases separating them. CDR1 and CDR2 from the germline V gene are MNHNS and SASEGT. The CDR3 bases are TGTGCCAGCAGTGAACCGGAGAGTTATGGCTACACCTTC. Amino acids: CASSEPESYGYTF.

The V call is TRBV11-2, the J call TRBJ2-7; D uncertain. V was shortened by 11 bases and J by 0 bases, with 11 bases between the two germline ends. Germline V gene lookup returns CDR1 SGHAT and CDR2 FQNNGV. The CDR3 spans 12 residues. CDR3 in DNA: TGTGCCGGGCGAGCTCGCTCCTACGAGCAGTACTTC. It translates to CAGRARSYEQYF.

This clone was counted only a few times. CDR3 protein: CASSRREQGTGNTIYF. As DNA, the CDR3 is TGTGCCAGCAGCCGCCGCGAACAGGGAACTGGAAACACCATATATTTT. The chain employs TRBV5-4 and TRBJ1-3, with TRBD1 as a possible D gene (6 bases). The CDR3 totals 16 residues. In germline, CDR1 is SGHNT, CDR2 YYREEE (reference sequence). The V end was cut by 4 bases, the J end by 2 bases, with 16 bases between.

There are a few counts of this clone. The V call is TRBV19, the J call TRBJ1-2, with 7 bases aligning to TRBD1. Germline-derived CDR1 and CDR2 are LNHDA and SQIVND (reference sequence). The CDR3 is 13 amino acids. V dropped 7 bases and J dropped 4; count of bases not matched to a gene: 6. The CDR3 bases are TGTGCCAGTACTACAGGGGATGGCTATGGCTACACCTTC. This gives the protein CASTTGDGYGYTF. Drawing the rest from reference TRBV19 and TRBJ1-2, the complete variable domain is DGGITQSPKYLFRKEGQNVTLSCEQNLNHDAMYWYRQDPGQGLRLIYYSQIVNDFQKGDIAEGYSVSREKKESFPLTVTSAQKNPTAFYLCASTTGDGYGYTFGSGTRLTVV.

This rearrangement joins TRBV2 to TRBJ1-4; D gene ambiguous. CDR3 length: 14 amino acids. Trimming stripped 4 bases from V and 8 bases from J, with 14 bases between. Germline V gene sequence: CDR1 SNHLY, CDR2 FYNNEI. Here the CDR3 reads CASSARVLQEKLFF. The CDR3 region has the DNA TGTGCCAGCAGTGCGAGGGTCCTACAGGAAAAACTGTTTTTT.

This chain connects TRBV18 to TRBJ2-5, with 8 bases aligning to TRBD1. With 2 bases clipped from V and 7 bases from J, the junction kept 12 bases outside the gene matches. CDR3 length: 16 residues. Germline CDR1 KGHSH, CDR2 LQKENI. The CDR3 spells CASSPSSHGGQGTQYF. The CDR3, as DNA: TGTGCCAGCTCACCATCGTCCCACGGAGGACAGGGGACCCAGTACTTC.

The chain employs TRBV27 and TRBJ1-5; possible D gene TRBD1, 5 bases. The V and J ends lost 5 bases and 4 bases respectively, with 9 bases between them. Germline V gene data show CDR1 as MNHEY and CDR2 as SMNVEV (reference sequence). CDR3 length: 13 residues. The CDR3 DNA reads TGTGCCAGCAGTGCCAGGGTTAATCAGCCCCAGCATTTT. It translates to CASSARVNQPQHF.

The chain is built from TRBV19 and TRBJ2-7, with D possibly TRBD2 on 6 matching bases. The CDR3 contains 15 residues. Deletions cut 6 bases from V and 3 bases from J, with 18 bases between. From germline, CDR1 is LNHDA and CDR2 SQIVND (reference sequence). CDR3 nucleotides: TGTGCCAGTAGGGGCCGTGGTCAGGACTACTACGAGCAGTACTTC. Translating it yields CASRGRGQDYYEQYF. The full variable domain, in which reference TRBV19 and TRBJ2-7 provide the parts outside the CDR3, is DGGITQSPKYLFRKEGQNVTLSCEQNLNHDAMYWYRQDPGQGLRLIYYSQIVNDFQKGDIAEGYSVSREKKESFPLTVTSAQKNPTAFYLCASRGRGQDYYEQYFGPGTRLTVT.

The chain uses TRBV7-3 and TRBJ2-1; the D is unclear. V lost 4 bases and J 12 bases, leaving 13 bases between the germline ends. Germline V CDR1 and CDR2: SGHTA, FQGTGA. The CDR3 spans 12 residues. CDR3 DNA sequence: TGTGCCAGCAGCTCTAATAACGGTGGGCAGTTCTTC. Amino acids: CASSSNNGGQFF.

The rearrangement joins TRBV7-8 to TRBJ2-7, with TRBD1 matching over 7 bases. The germline V gene encodes CDR1 SGHVS and CDR2 FQNEAQ. This CDR3 has 14 amino acids. Losses at the gene ends were 4 bases for V and 5 bases for J; bases not matched to a gene: 8. CDR3 in amino acids: CASSWPRRGHEQYF. CDR3 nucleotide sequence: TGTGCCAGCAGCTGGCCGCGTAGGGGGCACGAGCAGTACTTC.

V usage is TRBV7-2 and J usage is TRBJ2-5, with D perhaps TRBD2 (6 bases). Per germline, CDR1 SGHTA and CDR2 FQGNSA. The CDR3 has 13 amino acids. Trimming pared 5 bases from V and 5 bases from J, leaving 12 bases between. In DNA, the CDR3 is TGTGCCAGCAGCCGGGGACTTGAGGAGACCCAGTACTTC. Its protein is CASSRGLEETQYF.

V is TRBV7-9 and J is TRBJ2-7; 7 nucleotides align to TRBD1. Germline loops: CDR1 SEHNR, CDR2 FQNEAQ (reference sequence). The V gene end was trimmed by 2 bases and the J gene end by 1 base; junction bases not matched to a gene: 8. This CDR3 has 16 residues. In nucleotides, the CDR3 is TGTGCCAGCAGCTTATCGGGGACAGCTCGATCCTACGAGCAGTACTTC. It codes for CASSLSGTARSYEQYF.

The V gene is TRBV6-5, the J gene TRBJ1-3, with TRBD1 identical over 11 bases. Per the germline V gene, CDR1 is MNHEY and CDR2 is SVGAGI. The CDR3 has 15 amino acids. The V gene end was trimmed by 6 bases and the J gene end by 5 bases; junction bases not matched to a gene: 6. The CDR3: CASRAGQGGRNTIYF. Here the CDR3 DNA reads TGTGCCAGCAGGGCGGGACAGGGGGGAAGAAACACCATATATTTT.

The V call is TRBV5-4, the J call TRBJ2-3, with TRBD2 matching 8 bases. This CDR3 has 15 amino acids. Germline loops: CDR1 SGHNT, CDR2 YYREEE (reference sequence). Germline trimming cut 2 bases from V and 4 bases from J; bases unmatched to any gene: 6. CDR3 amino acids: CASSLSRGGADTQYF. The CDR3 DNA reads as TGTGCCAGCAGCTTATCTCGGGGGGGGGCAGATACGCAGTATTTT.

The rearrangement uses TRBV6-5 and TRBJ1-4; TRBD1 agrees at 7 bases. The trim removed 0 bases at V and 8 bases at J, leaving 6 bases unmatched. The CDR3 extends over 15 amino acids. Germline assignment: CDR1 MNHEY and CDR2 SVGAGI. CDR3 region: CASSYSTRGSEKLFF. The CDR3 coding sequence is TGTGCCAGCAGTTACTCGACCAGGGGGAGCGAAAAACTGTTTTTT.

The chain combines TRBV5-5 with TRBJ2-1; D is unclear. The CDR3 is made up of 15 amino acids. The V end lost 0 bases, the J end lost 4 bases, and 11 bases lay between the germline ends. The germline V gene has CDR1 SGHKS and CDR2 YYEKEE (reference sequence). As DNA, the CDR3 is TGTGCCAGCAGCTTGGACAGCCTTTATTACAATGAGCAGTTCTTC. It is translated as CASSLDSLYYNEQFF. Supplemented by reference TRBV5-5 and TRBJ2-1, the full variable domain reads DAGVTQSPTHLIKTRGQQVTLRCSPISGHKSVSWYQQVLGQGPQFIFQYYEKEERGRGNFPDRFSARQFPNYSSELNVNALLLGDSALYLCASSLDSLYYNEQFFGPGTRLTVL.

The chain joins TRBV5-6 to TRBJ2-3; no clear D gene. Germline CDR1 reads SGHDT; CDR2 reads YYEEEE. The CDR3 has 12 amino acids. The V gene lost 2 bases and the J gene lost 6 bases, with 7 bases spanning the gap. The CDR3: CASSFVADTQYF. The CDR3 nucleotides are TGTGCCAGCAGCTTTGTCGCGGATACGCAGTATTTT.

The chain has TRBV7-8 and TRBJ2-2; 10 positions match TRBD2. Germline V gene data show CDR1 as SGHVS and CDR2 as FQNEAQ. Germline trimming cut 1 base from V and 2 bases from J; bases unmatched to any gene: 10. There are 19 residues in the CDR3. The chain's CDR3 is CASSLGGAGGPSNTGELFF. As DNA, the CDR3 is TGTGCCAGCAGCTTAGGAGGAGCGGGGGGGCCTTCTAACACCGGGGAGCTGTTTTTT. The full variable domain, in which reference TRBV7-8 and TRBJ2-2 provide the parts outside the CDR3, is GAGVSQSPRYKVAKRGQDVALRCDPISGHVSLFWYQQALGQGPEFLTYFQNEAQLDKSGLPSDRFFAERPEGSVSTLKIQRTQQEDSAVYLCASSLGGAGGPSNTGELFFGEGSRLTVL.

The chain joins TRBV12-3 or TRBV12-4 to TRBJ2-3, with D possibly being TRBD1 (6 bases). The ends were cut back, 5 bases at V and 6 bases at J, with 12 bases in the middle. CDR3 length: 13 amino acids. CDR3 in amino acids: CASSQGTTDTQYF. DNA for the CDR3: TGTGCCAGCAGTCAGGGGACAACGGATACGCAGTATTTT.

This chain connects TRBV4-1 to TRBJ1-5; 7 bases match TRBD1. The length of the CDR3 is 15 residues. CDR1 is MGHRA and CDR2 is YSYEKL in the germline V gene. V lost 1 base, J lost 8 bases, and 8 bases stayed unmatched. The CDR3 here is CASSQGTGANKPQHF. In nucleotides, the CDR3 is TGCGCCAGCAGCCAAGGGACAGGAGCCAACAAGCCCCAGCATTTT.

The rearrangement links TRBV7-9 to TRBJ2-7; maybe TRBD2 (6 bases). The CDR3 is 14 residues long. Trimming stripped 4 bases from V and 6 bases from J, with 16 bases between. Per the germline V gene, CDR1 is SEHNR and CDR2 is FQNEAQ (reference sequence). The CDR3 spells CASSSTRDTLEQYF. Written as DNA, the CDR3 is TGTGCCAGCAGCTCTACGCGGGATACCCTCGAGCAGTACTTC.

This sequence joins TRBV6-5 and TRBJ2-1; possibly TRBD2 for D (6 bases). Germline lookup yields CDR1 MNHEY and CDR2 SVGAGI. The CDR3 is made up of 15 amino acids. With 4 bases removed from V and 2 bases from J, the gap between germline ends came to 12 bases. The CDR3 nucleotides read TGTGCCAGCAGTTTGGGGGGTCAGACCTACAATGAGCAGTTCTTC. Translation: CASSLGGQTYNEQFF.

In its sample, this clone was seen once. CDR3 in amino acids: CASSQPGQGAGNTIYF. CDR3 nucleotides: TGTGCCAGCTCACAACCGGGACAGGGAGCTGGAAACACCATATATTTT. The gene calls are TRBV18 and TRBJ1-3; 9 bases match TRBD1. The V and J ends lost 4 bases and 2 bases, in that order; junction bases with no gene match: 6. The CDR3 runs 16 residues. Germline-derived CDR1 and CDR2 are KGHSH and LQKENI.

This chain connects TRBV15 to TRBJ1-4, with a tentative D call TRBD1 (5 bases). Germline V gene lookup returns CDR1 LNHNV and CDR2 YYDKDF (reference sequence). V was shortened by 5 bases and J by 5 bases, with 18 bases between the two germline ends. This CDR3 spans 16 amino acids. The DNA of the CDR3 is TGTGCCACCAGCGCCTCCCCGGGGGTCAGAAATGAAAAACTGTTTTTT. Its translation: CATSASPGVRNEKLFF. Full variable domain (outside the CDR3, taken from reference TRBV15 and TRBJ1-4): DAMVIQNPRYQVTQFGKPVTLSCSQTLNHNVMYWYQQKSSQAPKLLFHYYDKDFNNEADTPDNFQSRRPNTSFCFLDIRSPGLGDTAMYLCATSASPGVRNEKLFFGSGTQLSVL.